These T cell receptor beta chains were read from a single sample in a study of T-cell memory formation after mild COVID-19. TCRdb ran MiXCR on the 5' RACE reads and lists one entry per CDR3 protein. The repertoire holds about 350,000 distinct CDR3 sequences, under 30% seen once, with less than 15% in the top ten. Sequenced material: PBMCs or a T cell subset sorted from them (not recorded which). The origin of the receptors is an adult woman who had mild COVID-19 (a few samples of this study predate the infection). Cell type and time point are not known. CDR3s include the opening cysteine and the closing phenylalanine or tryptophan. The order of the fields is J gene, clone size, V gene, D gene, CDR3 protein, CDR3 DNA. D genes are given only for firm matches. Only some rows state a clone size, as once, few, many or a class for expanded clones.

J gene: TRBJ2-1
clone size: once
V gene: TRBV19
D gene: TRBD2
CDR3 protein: CASSSFLAGESHEQFF
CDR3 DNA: TGTGCCAGTAGTAGCTTTCTCGCGGGGGAGAGTCATGAGCAGTTCTTC

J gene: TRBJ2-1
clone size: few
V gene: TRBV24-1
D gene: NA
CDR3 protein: CATSRLQGNEQFF
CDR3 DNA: TGTGCCACCAGTAGACTACAGGGTAATGAGCAGTTCTTC

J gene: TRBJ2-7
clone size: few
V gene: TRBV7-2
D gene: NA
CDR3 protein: CASSYQTNYEQYF
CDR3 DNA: TGTGCCAGCAGCTACCAGACCAACTACGAGCAGTACTTC

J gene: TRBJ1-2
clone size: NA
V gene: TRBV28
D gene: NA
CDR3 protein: CANKGSRSYGYTF
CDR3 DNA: TGTGCCAACAAAGGGAGCAGATCCTATGGCTACACCTTC

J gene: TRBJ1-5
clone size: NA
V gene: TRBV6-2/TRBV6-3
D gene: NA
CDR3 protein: CASSSGGGYNQPQHF
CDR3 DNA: TGTGCCAGCAGCTCGGGAGGGGGGTACAATCAGCCCCAGCATTTT

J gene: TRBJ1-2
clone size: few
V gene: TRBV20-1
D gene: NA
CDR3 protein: CSAREGSGGGGYTF
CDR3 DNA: TGCAGTGCTAGAGAGGGGAGCGGAGGAGGCGGCTACACCTTC

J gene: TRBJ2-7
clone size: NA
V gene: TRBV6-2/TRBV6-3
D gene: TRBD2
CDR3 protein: CASSYSTSGYEQYF
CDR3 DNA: TGTGCCAGCAGTTACTCGACTAGCGGTTACGAGCAGTACTTC

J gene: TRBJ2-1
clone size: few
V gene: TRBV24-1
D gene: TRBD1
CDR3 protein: CATSDRTGGNEQFF
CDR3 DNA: TGTGCCACCAGTGACCGGACAGGGGGCAATGAGCAGTTCTTC

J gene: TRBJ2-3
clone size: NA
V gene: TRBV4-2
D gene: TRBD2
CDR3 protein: CASSHPSGRGTDTQYF
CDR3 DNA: TGTGCCAGCAGCCACCCTAGCGGGAGGGGTACAGATACGCAGTATTTT

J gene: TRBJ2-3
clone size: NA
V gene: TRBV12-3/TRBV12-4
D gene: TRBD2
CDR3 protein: CASIPPLGGISDTQYF
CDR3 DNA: TGTGCCAGCATTCCCCCTTTGGGGGGGATCTCAGATACGCAGTATTTT

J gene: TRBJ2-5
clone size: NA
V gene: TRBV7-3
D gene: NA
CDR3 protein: CASSLLGGQGETQYF
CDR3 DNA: TGTGCCAGCAGCTTACTTGGCGGGCAAGGGGAGACCCAGTACTTC

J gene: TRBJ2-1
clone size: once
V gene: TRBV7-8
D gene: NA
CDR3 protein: CASSPNRRGIGSYNEQFF
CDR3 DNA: TGTGCCAGCAGTCCGAACCGCCGGGGCATAGGCTCCTACAATGAGCAGTTCTTC

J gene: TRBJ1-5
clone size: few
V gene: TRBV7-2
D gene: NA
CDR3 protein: CASSRRGGSNQPQHF
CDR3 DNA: TGTGCCAGCAGCCGGAGGGGAGGGAGCAATCAGCCCCAGCATTTT

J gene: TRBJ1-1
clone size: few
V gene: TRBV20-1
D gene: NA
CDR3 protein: CSARRRAPRATEAFF
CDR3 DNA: TGCAGTGCTAGAAGGCGCGCACCGCGGGCAACTGAAGCTTTCTTT

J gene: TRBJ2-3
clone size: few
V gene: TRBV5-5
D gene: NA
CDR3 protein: CASSLEGTGLYAQYF
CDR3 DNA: TGTGCCAGCAGCTTGGAAGGGACTGGACTTTATGCGCAGTATTTT

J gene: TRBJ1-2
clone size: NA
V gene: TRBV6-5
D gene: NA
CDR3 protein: CASSSPGVNYGYTF
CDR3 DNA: TGTGCCAGCAGTTCGCCGGGGGTTAACTATGGCTACACCTTC

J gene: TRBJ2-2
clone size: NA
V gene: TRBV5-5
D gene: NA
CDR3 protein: CASSNTGMNTGELFF
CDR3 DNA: TGTGCCAGCAGCAACACAGGGATGAACACCGGGGAGCTGTTTTTT

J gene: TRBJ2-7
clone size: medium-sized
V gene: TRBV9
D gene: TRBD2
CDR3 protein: CASNPGGRAYEQYF
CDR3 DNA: TGTGCCAGCAACCCTGGCGGGAGGGCCTACGAGCAGTACTTC

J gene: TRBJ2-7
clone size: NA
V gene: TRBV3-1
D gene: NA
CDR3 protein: CASSPGRGRFHEQYF
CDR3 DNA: TGTGCCAGCAGCCCTGGAAGGGGGAGGTTCCACGAGCAGTACTTC

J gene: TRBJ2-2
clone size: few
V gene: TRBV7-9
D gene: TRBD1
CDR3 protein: CASVRPGQGSVGELFF
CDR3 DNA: TGTGCCAGCGTGCGCCCGGGACAGGGGAGTGTCGGGGAGCTGTTTTTT

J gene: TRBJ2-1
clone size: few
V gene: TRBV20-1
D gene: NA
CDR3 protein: CSAREPRRGYNEQFF
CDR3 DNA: TGCAGTGCTAGAGAACCCCGTCGGGGATACAATGAGCAGTTCTTC

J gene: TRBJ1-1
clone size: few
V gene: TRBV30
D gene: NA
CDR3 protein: CAWSSGTSAGTEAFF
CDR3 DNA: TGTGCCTGGAGTTCGGGGACATCGGCTGGCACTGAAGCTTTCTTT

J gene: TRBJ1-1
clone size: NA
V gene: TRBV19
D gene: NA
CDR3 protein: CASVLDRHFEAFF
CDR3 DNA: TGTGCCAGTGTTCTTGACAGGCACTTTGAAGCTTTCTTT

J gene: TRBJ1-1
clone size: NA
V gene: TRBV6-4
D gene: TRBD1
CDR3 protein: CASRSGGANTEAFF
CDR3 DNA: TGTGCCAGCAGATCAGGGGGCGCGAACACTGAAGCTTTCTTT